This T cell receptor (beta chain) was found in a study of blood T cell repertoires in COVID-19. Study at large: There were acute and convalescent COVID-19 samples, and they came from the United States, Italy and Spain.

Authors' methods: Amplification with reference gene primers provided the estimates of nucleated cell counts. TCRdb keeps only in-frame clones here, not all; method: immunoSEQ multiplex PCR. D and trimming come from the DNA, and the V and J calls and clone size come from that table. The data contain some 290,000 clones, 86% of them seen just once; the ten biggest clones take up 3.6%. V was pared by 5 bases and J by 6 bases, with 6 bases of the junction left unmatched. The CDR3 has 14 amino acids. CDR1 is SEHNR and CDR2 is FQNEAQ in the germline V gene (reference sequence). This receptor was obtained from a young man with active or convalescent COVID-19. This chain joins TRBV7-9 and TRBJ1-5, with 8 bases lining up with TRBD1. The source material was peripheral blood. The CDR3 DNA follows: TGTGCCAGCAGCCCAGGGGGCGCGGGTCAGCCCCAGCATTTT. It translates to CASSPGGAGQPQHF. The full variable domain, in which reference TRBV7-9 and TRBJ1-5 provide the parts outside the CDR3, is DTGVSQNPRHKITKRGQNVTFRCDPISEHNRLYWYRQTLGQGPEFLTYFQNEAQLEKSRLLSDRFSAERPKGSFSTLEIQRTEQGDSAMYLCASSPGGAGQPQHFGDGTRLSIL.